This record concerns one TCR beta chain sequence. Measured with immunoSEQ multiplex PCR; TCRdb has only the in-frame clones, and not every one. Of 80,000 to 100,000 clones in the sample, 82% were seen once. The data stem from a study of blood T cell repertoires in COVID-19. For the study at large: Specimens from acute and convalescent COVID-19 originated in the United States, Italy and Spain. In each case, the material was cDNA or gDNA derived from T cells, B-cell-depleted T cells, or PBMCs.

CDR3 size: 13 residues. CDR1 and CDR2 (germline): LNHDA, SQIVND (reference sequence). Trimming shortened V by 3 bases and J by 1 base, and 6 bases separated the two germline ends. The sequenced sample consisted of peripheral blood. V gene TRBV19 combines with J gene TRBJ2-5; D remains unclear. The TCR originated in a man aged 65-85 years with active or convalescent COVID-19. The CDR3 region is CASSIALQETQYF. CDR3 in DNA: TGTGCCAGTAGTATTGCACTCCAAGAGACCCAGTACTTC.